This T cell receptor beta chain stems from a study of blood T cells in healthy people across ages (dated by TCRdb to between 2015 and 2017). For context, the study as a whole: In model experiments, template switching captured roughly one uniquely barcoded TCR beta cDNA molecule for every two T cells. Donors of different ages were randomly distributed across sequencing lanes to avoid experimental bias. Four age groups were formed from the donors: young (average roughly 15 years), middle-aged (approximately 40), aged (about 68) and long-lived (roughly 81). The study analyzed two additional independent replicas of 1 million unique cDNA reads from the same blood draw for two donors, one aged 18 to 29 and one aged 80 or older. Using deep sequencing normalized with unique cDNA molecular identifiers, the study measured how TCR beta repertoire diversity changes with age.

General findings and caveats noted by the study authors: Donor CMV infection status was unknown, potentially confounding age-related changes in expanded clonotypes. As age increased, observed TCR beta diversity per million T cells dropped in a roughly linear way, and a significant reduction was already evident by age about 40. Conclusive comparison of naive and antigen-experienced compartments was prevented by the profiling of bulk unsorted PBMCs. Compared with the aged group, more naive CD4+ T cells, fewer expanded clones and increased TCR diversity were shown by the long-lived group, suggesting age selection. Observed TCR beta diversity correlated strongly with the percentage of naive T cells measured by flow cytometry. Estimates of total diversity based on one million sequenced T cells were considered lower bounds and underestimates.

About this clonotype itself: This receptor's antigen is unknown. Base quality data are lacking; no much larger clone is found one base away.

Libraries were constructed by 5' RACE. TCRdb records Illumina HiSeq 2500 as the sequencer. A second roughly 7 to 11 cycle PCR used a sample-barcoded 5' primer and a J-beta primer mix. Each TCR beta cDNA molecule received a unique molecular identifier from a template-switch 5' adaptor carrying 12 random nucleotides. Each sample yielded at least 3 million CDR3-containing paired-end reads. The Mint cDNA synthesis kit, primed by a TRBC-specific oligonucleotide, was used to synthesize first-strand cDNA from all RNA. Following uracil-DNA glycosylase treatment, a first 18-cycle PCR with universal primers M1SS and BC2_uni_R was performed on all cDNA. On the authors' methods: For normalization, 1 million high-quality reads, each with a distinct molecular identifier, were randomly selected from each sample. Instead of being binned into consensus sequences, reads with shared molecular identifiers were discarded. MiTCR, run with a Q25 quality threshold and the strictest error-elimination algorithm, handled CDR3 identification, clonotype clustering and error correction. A nonparametric unseen species model with Euler transformation was used to estimate a lower bound on total TCR beta diversity. TCRdb reprocessed the public reads (quality trimming at Q25 with fastp, clone calling with MiXCR) and kept in-frame beta chains. All rows with the same CDR3 protein become a single entry with the most common DNA and genes. Here the V and J calls rest on TCRdb's processing, not on the authors' analysis. This sample has roughly 730,000 distinct CDR3 sequences in its table, and around three fifths of those were observed once. The top ten constitute roughly 25% of the sample.

The donors were about 40 Caucasian individuals from Russia, aged about 6 to 100 years, who were systemically healthy. About 10 milliliters of peripheral blood were collected from each donor into EDTA-treated Vacutainer tubes. Ficoll-Paque density-gradient centrifugation was used to isolate PBMCs, with at least 6 million obtained per sample. Total RNA was extracted from PBMCs with Trizol reagent, with at least 5 micrograms obtained per sample. For every donor, flow cytometry on a PBMC aliquot measured the percentage of naive CD45RAhigh/CD27high T cells. Sample: blood. The clonotype originates from a man aged 40-55 years in good health.

This receptor has the CDR3 CASSVSRVGRGQGYNEQYF. Here is the DNA: TGTGCCAGCAGCGTAAGTCGGGTTGGGAGGGGGCAAGGATACAATGAGCAGTACTTC. The chain joins TRBV9 to TRBJ2-1; the D gene is perhaps TRBD1 or TRBD2, each of them matching over 7 bases. The J call may be wrong; the DNA end is better matched by TRBJ2-7. The CDR3 sequence holds 19 residues, the cysteine and phenylalanine included. The sequence is cut down to CDR3 DNA, 57 bases in frame from base 1. The germline V gene sets CDR1 to SGDLS and CDR2 to YYNGEE.